This record looks at one T cell receptor beta chain sequence and its context. Its target is unknown. PCR amplification relied on 60 Vbeta primers (plus 13 Jbeta primers). TCRdb's table, derived via immunoSEQ multiplex PCR, lists solely in-frame clones and lacks some. The data contain under 70,000 clones, roughly 65% of them singletons. V dropped 1 base and J dropped 7 bases, with 8 bases sitting between them. This CDR3 is built from 13 residues. The germline CDR1 and CDR2 sequences are MGHRA and YSYEKL. The sample is drawn from a study of cytomegalovirus exposure and HLA in healthy donors. Study conclusions and caveats: A link between a missense DCLRE1C variant and TCR beta V- and J-gene trimming emerged from a later analysis. Reportedly, fewer N-insertions than the approximately 650-donor mean appeared in an Asian-associated ancestry cluster in a later analysis.

When sampled, the donors appeared nominally healthy, though they likely had unrecorded immune exposures. The chain links TRBV4-1 to TRBJ1-5, with TRBD1 as a possible D gene (5 bases). The material sequenced was PBMCs. This receptor was obtained from a woman aged 30 to 39 in good health and CMV-seronegative. The DNA for the CDR3 is TGCGCCAGCAGCCAAGGAAGGGGCCAGCCCCAGCATTTT. Residues: CASSQGRGQPQHF.